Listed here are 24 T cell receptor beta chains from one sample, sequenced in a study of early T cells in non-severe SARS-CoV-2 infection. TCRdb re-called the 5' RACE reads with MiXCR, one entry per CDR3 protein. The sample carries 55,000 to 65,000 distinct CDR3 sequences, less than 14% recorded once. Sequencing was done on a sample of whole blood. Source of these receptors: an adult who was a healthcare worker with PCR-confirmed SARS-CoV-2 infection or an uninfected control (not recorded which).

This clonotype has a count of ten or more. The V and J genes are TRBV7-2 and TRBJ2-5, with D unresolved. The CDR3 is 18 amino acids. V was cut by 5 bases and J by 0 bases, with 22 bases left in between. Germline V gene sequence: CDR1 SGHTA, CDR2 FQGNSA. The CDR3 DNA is TGTGCCAGCAGCAACGAAGATCTAGGTGTCGGGTACCAAGAGACCCAGTACTTC. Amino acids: CASSNEDLGVGYQETQYF.

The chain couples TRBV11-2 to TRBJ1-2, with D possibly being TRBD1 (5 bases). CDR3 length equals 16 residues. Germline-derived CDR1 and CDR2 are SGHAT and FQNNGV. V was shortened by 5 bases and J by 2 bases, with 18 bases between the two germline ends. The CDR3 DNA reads TGTGCCAGCAGCGATACGACCGGGACGGGGAACTATGGCTACACCTTC. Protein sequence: CASSDTTGTGNYGYTF.

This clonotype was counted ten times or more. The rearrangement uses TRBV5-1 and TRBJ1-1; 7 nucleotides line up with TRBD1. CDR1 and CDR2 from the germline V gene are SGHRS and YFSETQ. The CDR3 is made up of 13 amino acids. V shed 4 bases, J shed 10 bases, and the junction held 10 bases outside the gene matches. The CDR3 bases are TGCGCCAGCAGCGCAGACAGGGATCGTCGAGCTTTCTTT. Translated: CASSADRDRRAFF.

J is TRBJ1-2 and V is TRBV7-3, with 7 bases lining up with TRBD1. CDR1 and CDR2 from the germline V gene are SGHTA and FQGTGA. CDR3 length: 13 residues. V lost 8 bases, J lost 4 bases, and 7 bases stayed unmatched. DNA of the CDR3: TGTGCCAGCGGGAACAGGGGAACCTATGGCTACACCTTC. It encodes CASGNRGTYGYTF. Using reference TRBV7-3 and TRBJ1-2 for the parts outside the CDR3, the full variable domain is GAGVSQTPSNKVTEKGKYVELRCDPISGHTALYWYRQSLGQGPEFLIYFQGTGAADDSGLPNDRFFAVRPEGSVSTLKIQRTERGDSAVYLCASGNRGTYGYTFGSGTRLTVV.

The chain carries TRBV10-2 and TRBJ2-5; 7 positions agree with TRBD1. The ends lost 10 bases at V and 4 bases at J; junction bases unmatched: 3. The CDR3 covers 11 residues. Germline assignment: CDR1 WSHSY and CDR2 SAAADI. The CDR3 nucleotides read TGCGCCACCGGGACAGCAGAGACCCAGTACTTC. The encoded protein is CATGTAETQYF.

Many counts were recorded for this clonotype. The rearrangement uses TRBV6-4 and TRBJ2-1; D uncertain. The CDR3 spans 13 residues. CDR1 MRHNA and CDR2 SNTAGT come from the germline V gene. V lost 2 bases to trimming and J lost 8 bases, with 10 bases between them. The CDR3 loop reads CASSDRVEDEQFF. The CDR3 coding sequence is TGTGCCAGCAGTGACAGGGTAGAGGATGAGCAGTTCTTC.

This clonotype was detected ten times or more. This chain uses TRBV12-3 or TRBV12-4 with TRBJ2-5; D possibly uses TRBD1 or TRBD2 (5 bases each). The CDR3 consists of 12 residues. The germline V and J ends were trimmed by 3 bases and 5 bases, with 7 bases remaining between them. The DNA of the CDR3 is TGTGCCAGCAGTTTCGAGGGGGAGACCCAGTACTTC. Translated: CASSFEGETQYF.

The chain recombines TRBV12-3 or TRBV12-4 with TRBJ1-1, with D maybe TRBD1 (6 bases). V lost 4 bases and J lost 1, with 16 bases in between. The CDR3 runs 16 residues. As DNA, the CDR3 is TGTGCCAGCAGTTCAAGGCGGGGGACACCGAACACTGAAGCTTTCTTT. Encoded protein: CASSSRRGTPNTEAFF.

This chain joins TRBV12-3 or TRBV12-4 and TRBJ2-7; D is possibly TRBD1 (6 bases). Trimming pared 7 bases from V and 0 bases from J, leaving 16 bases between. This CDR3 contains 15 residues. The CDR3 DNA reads TGTGCCAGCACCCTCCGGGACACCGACTCCTACGAGCAGTACTTC. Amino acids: CASTLRDTDSYEQYF.

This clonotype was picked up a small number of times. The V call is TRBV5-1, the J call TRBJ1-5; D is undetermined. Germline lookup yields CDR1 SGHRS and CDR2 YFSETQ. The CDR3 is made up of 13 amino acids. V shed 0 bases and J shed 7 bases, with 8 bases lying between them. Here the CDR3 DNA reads TGCGCCAGCAGCTTGGAGCGAGGCCAGCCCCAGCATTTT. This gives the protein CASSLERGQPQHF.

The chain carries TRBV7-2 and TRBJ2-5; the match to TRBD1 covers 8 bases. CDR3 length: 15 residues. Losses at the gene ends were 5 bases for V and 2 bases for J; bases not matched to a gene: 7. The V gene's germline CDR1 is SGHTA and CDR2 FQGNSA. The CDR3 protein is CASSQGDRTQETQYF. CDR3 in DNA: TGTGCCAGCAGCCAAGGGGACAGGACGCAAGAGACCCAGTACTTC.

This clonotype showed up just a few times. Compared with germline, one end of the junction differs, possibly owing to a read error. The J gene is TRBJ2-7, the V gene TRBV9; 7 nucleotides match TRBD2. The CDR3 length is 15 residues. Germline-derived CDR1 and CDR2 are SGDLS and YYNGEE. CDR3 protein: CASSPTGGSPGGAMF. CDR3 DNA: TGTGCCAGCAGCCCAACCGGGGGGTCACCCGGAGGGGCGATGTTC.

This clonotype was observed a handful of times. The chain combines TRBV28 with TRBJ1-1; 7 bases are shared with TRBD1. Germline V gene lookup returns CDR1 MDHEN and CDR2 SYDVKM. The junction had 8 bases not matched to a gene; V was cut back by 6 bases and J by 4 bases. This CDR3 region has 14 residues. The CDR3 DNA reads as TGTGCCAGCAGCAACCGGCAGGGGGGCACTGAAGCTTTCTTT. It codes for CASSNRQGGTEAFF.

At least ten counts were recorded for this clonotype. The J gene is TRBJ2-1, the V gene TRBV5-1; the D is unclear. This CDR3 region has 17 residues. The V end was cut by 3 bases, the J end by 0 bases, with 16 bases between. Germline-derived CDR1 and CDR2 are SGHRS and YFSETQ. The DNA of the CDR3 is TGCGCCAGCAGCTGGATCGTTCCCCCGAGCTCCTACAATGAGCAGTTCTTC. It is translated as CASSWIVPPSSYNEQFF.

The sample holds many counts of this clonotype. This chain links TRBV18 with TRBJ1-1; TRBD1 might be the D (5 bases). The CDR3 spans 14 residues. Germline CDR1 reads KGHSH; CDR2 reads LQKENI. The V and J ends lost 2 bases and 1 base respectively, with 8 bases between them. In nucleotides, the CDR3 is TGTGCCAGCTCACCAGGCAGGGCGAACACTGAAGCTTTCTTT. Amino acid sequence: CASSPGRANTEAFF.

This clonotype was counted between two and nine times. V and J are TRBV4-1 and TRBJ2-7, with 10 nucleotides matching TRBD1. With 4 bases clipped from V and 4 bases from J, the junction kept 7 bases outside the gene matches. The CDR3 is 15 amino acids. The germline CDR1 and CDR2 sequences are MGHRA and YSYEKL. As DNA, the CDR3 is TGCGCCAGCAGCCTTTCCGGGACAGGGGCATACGAGCAGTACTTC. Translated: CASSLSGTGAYEQYF.

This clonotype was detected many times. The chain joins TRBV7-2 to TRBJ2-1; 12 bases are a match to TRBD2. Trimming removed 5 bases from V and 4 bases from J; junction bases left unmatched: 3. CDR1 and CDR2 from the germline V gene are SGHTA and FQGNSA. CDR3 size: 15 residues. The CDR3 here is CASSLGLAGYNEQFF. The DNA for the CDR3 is TGTGCCAGCAGCCTAGGACTAGCGGGGTACAATGAGCAGTTCTTC.

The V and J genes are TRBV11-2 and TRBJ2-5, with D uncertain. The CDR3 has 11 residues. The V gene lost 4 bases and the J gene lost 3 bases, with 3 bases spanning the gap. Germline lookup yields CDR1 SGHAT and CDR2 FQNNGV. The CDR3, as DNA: TGTGCCAGCAGCTCAGAAGAGACCCAGTACTTC. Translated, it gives CASSSEETQYF.

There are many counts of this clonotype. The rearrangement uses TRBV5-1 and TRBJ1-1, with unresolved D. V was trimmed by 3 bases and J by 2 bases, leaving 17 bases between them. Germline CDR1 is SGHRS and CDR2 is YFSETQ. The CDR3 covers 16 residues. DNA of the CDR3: TGCGCCAGCAGCTCCGGGCCGCTCCCGCTAAACACTGAAGCTTTCTTT. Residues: CASSSGPLPLNTEAFF.

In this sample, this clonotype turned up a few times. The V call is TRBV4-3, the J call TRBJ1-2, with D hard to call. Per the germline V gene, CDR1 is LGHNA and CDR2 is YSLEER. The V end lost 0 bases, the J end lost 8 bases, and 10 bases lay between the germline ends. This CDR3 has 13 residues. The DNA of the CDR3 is TGCGCCAGCAGCCAAGAGTGGAAGAGGGGCTACACCTTC. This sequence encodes CASSQEWKRGYTF.

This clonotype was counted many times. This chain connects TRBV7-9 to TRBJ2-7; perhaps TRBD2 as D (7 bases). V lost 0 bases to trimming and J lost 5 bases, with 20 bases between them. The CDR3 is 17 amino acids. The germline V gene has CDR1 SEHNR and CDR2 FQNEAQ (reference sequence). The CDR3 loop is CASSLARGGIIIHEQYF. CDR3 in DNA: TGTGCCAGCAGCTTAGCGCGCGGGGGCATAATAATCCACGAGCAGTACTTC. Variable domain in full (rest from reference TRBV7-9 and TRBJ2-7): DTGVSQNPRHKITKRGQNVTFRCDPISEHNRLYWYRQTLGQGPEFLTYFQNEAQLEKSRLLSDRFSAERPKGSFSTLEIQRTEQGDSAMYLCASSLARGGIIIHEQYFGPGTRLTVT.

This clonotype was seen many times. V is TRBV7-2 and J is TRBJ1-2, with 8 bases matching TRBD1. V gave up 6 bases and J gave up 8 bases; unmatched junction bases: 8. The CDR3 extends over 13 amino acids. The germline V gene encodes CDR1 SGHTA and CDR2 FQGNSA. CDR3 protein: CASRYQGAGGYTF. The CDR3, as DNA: TGTGCCAGCAGGTATCAGGGGGCCGGCGGCTACACCTTC.

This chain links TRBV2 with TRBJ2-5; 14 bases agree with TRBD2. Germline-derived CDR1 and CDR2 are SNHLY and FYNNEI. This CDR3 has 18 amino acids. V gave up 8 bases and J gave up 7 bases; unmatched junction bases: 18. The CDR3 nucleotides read TGTGCCAGCGGACAGAGGACTAGCGGGGGGCTGCGGATGAGGACCCAGTACTTC. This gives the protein CASGQRTSGGLRMRTQYF.

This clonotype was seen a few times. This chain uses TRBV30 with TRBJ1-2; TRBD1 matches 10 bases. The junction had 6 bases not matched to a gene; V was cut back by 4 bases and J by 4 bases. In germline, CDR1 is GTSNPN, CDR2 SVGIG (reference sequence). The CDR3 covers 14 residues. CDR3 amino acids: CAWTRQGAIYGYTF. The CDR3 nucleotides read TGTGCCTGGACTCGACAGGGGGCAATCTATGGCTACACCTTC.